A single sample is the source of the 28 T cell receptor beta chains below, sequenced in a study of blood T cell repertoires in COVID-19. Assay used: immunoSEQ multiplex PCR; TCRdb lists only in-frame clones, some missing. The sample gives more than 300,000 clones, 80% to 90% of which show up once; around 1.9% is in the top ten. Specimen: PBMCs or T cells enriched from blood (not recorded which). These receptors originate from a man aged 35 to 55 in a cohort exposed to, infected with or recovered from COVID-19 (not recorded which).

This chain links TRBV9 with TRBJ1-1; 7 bases are a match to TRBD1. CDR1 is SGDLS, CDR2 YYNGEE, per germline. The V gene end was trimmed by 4 bases and the J gene end by 4 bases; junction bases not matched to a gene: 4. The CDR3 runs 13 residues. This CDR3 is CASSMTGTTEAFF. The DNA for the CDR3 is TGTGCCAGCAGCATGACAGGGACCACTGAAGCTTTCTTT.

This clone was counted a single time. The chain carries TRBV19 and TRBJ2-7, with TRBD1 identical over 8 bases. V shed 4 bases, J shed 3 bases, and the junction held 8 bases outside the gene matches. In germline, CDR1 is LNHDA, CDR2 SQIVND (reference sequence). CDR3 size: 15 residues. The CDR3 sequence: CASSSPGQVIYEQYF. The CDR3 region has the DNA TGTGCCAGTAGTAGTCCGGGACAGGTCATCTACGAGCAGTACTTC.

This chain joins TRBV29-1 and TRBJ1-1, with D hard to call. CDR1 SQVTM and CDR2 ANQGSEA come from the germline V gene. The CDR3 length is 12 residues. With 6 bases removed from V and 2 bases from J, the gap between germline ends came to 10 bases. Here the CDR3 DNA reads TGCAGCGTACGACAATTAAACACTGAAGCTTTCTTT. Translating it yields CSVRQLNTEAFF.

This chain connects TRBV18 to TRBJ2-7, with a possible D match to TRBD2 (6 bases). This CDR3 region has 14 residues. Germline V gives CDR1 KGHSH, CDR2 LQKENI. With 3 bases removed from V and 2 bases from J, the gap between germline ends came to 11 bases. The CDR3 DNA reads as TGTGCCAGCTCACCGGGGACTTCCCCCTACGAGCAGTACTTC. Its protein is CASSPGTSPYEQYF.

The CDR3, as DNA: TGTGCCAGCAGCTTAGTTGGCGGGGCCAGCTCCTACAATGAGCAGTTCTTC. Its protein is CASSLVGGASSYNEQFF. The chain employs TRBV7-8 and TRBJ2-1; weak D call: TRBD2 (6 bases). The CDR3 loop spans 17 amino acids. V lost 1 base to trimming and J lost 0 bases, with 13 bases between them. CDR1 is SGHVS, CDR2 FQNEAQ, per germline.

This clone was seen only a few times. The genes are TRBV11-3 and TRBJ2-1; the D gene is possibly TRBD1 (5 bases). Looked up from germline, CDR1 is SGHNT and CDR2 is YENEEA. The CDR3 is 12 residues long. The V end lost 8 bases, the J end lost 8 bases, and 13 bases lay between the germline ends. The CDR3 loop is CASGKGRDEQFF. The CDR3 coding sequence is TGTGCCAGCGGGAAGGGGCGAGATGAGCAGTTCTTC.

V and J are TRBV11-2 and TRBJ1-5; TRBD1 matches 7 bases. Germline V gene data show CDR1 as SGHAT and CDR2 as FQNNGV. This CDR3 is built from 13 residues. The junction had 4 bases not matched to a gene; V was cut back by 5 bases and J by 6 bases. The CDR3 sequence is CASSEQGSQPQHF. CDR3 bases: TGTGCCAGCAGCGAACAGGGGAGTCAGCCCCAGCATTTT.

The chain recombines TRBV3-1 (or the pseudogene TRBV3-2) with TRBJ1-2; D perhaps matches TRBD1 (5 bases). The CDR3 is 15 residues long. Germline V gene sequence: CDR1 LGHDT, CDR2 YNNKEL (reference sequence). Trimming took 3 bases from V and 1 from J, leaving 12 bases between them. The CDR3 loop is CASSQRDSFNYGYTF. CDR3 DNA: TGTGCCAGCAGCCAGAGAGACAGCTTTAACTATGGCTACACCTTC.

The chain combines TRBV19 with TRBJ1-1; 7 bases are a match to TRBD1. This CDR3 region has 13 residues. CDR1 and CDR2 (germline): LNHDA, SQIVND (reference sequence). The V and J ends lost 7 bases and 7 bases, in that order; junction bases with no gene match: 9. This CDR3 is CASKLTGTLEAFF. CDR3 coding DNA: TGTGCCAGTAAGTTGACAGGGACTCTTGAAGCTTTCTTT.

The rearrangement uses TRBV19 and TRBJ1-5; D call uncertain. Germline CDR1 is LNHDA and CDR2 is SQIVND (reference sequence). The CDR3 extends over 15 amino acids. Trimming removed 1 base at V and 3 bases at J, with 10 bases between. The CDR3 DNA sequence: TGTGCCAGTAGTATAGTTTCCGGGTACAATCAGCCCCAGCATTTT. The encoded protein is CASSIVSGYNQPQHF. Based on the CDR3 plus reference TRBV19 and TRBJ1-5, the full variable domain is DGGITQSPKYLFRKEGQNVTLSCEQNLNHDAMYWYRQDPGQGLRLIYYSQIVNDFQKGDIAEGYSVSREKKESFPLTVTSAQKNPTAFYLCASSIVSGYNQPQHFGDGTRLSIL.

On this clone itself: The same CDR3 can be traced to other DNA sequences in this sample. The rearrangement joins TRBV28 to TRBJ2-2; D uncertain. This CDR3 has 12 residues. CDR1 and CDR2 (germline): MDHEN, SYDVKM. Trimming removed 1 base from V and 6 bases from J, with 3 bases in between. Written as DNA, the CDR3 is TGTGCCAGCAGTTTATTAGCCGGGGAGCTGTTTTTT. As protein: CASSLLAGELFF.

This clone was seen once. V usage is TRBV29-1 and J usage is TRBJ2-7; D ambiguous. CDR1 SQVTM and CDR2 ANQGSEA come from the germline V gene. This CDR3 has 13 residues. V was shortened by 4 bases and J by 0 bases, with 10 bases between the two germline ends. For the CDR3, the DNA is TGCAGCGTTGGAACGGTCCGCTCCTACGAGCAGTACTTC. Translated, it gives CSVGTVRSYEQYF.

The chain couples TRBV30 to TRBJ1-3; maybe TRBD1 (5 bases). The germline V and J ends were trimmed by 3 bases and 0 bases, with 12 bases remaining between them. The CDR3 totals 15 residues. Germline V gene sequence: CDR1 GTSNPN, CDR2 SVGIG (reference sequence). Written as DNA, the CDR3 is TGTGCCTGGAGGGGGGGGATCCACTCTGGAAACACCATATATTTT. Protein product: CAWRGGIHSGNTIYF.

This clone has only a few counts. This chain joins TRBV4-1 and TRBJ2-4; D is possibly TRBD1 (5 bases). The CDR3 runs 16 residues. Germline V lookup: CDR1 MGHRA, CDR2 YSYEKL. The ends were cut back, 3 bases at V and 0 bases at J, with 12 bases in the middle. The CDR3, as DNA: TGCGCCAGCAGCCAGGGGTGGGGCCTAGCCAAAAACATTCAGTACTTC. Translating it yields CASSQGWGLAKNIQYF.

This clone was observed once. The chain is built from TRBV5-1 and TRBJ1-4, with TRBD1 as a possible D gene (6 bases). The CDR3 covers 15 residues. CDR1 is SGHRS and CDR2 is YFSETQ in the germline V gene. V lost 6 bases, J lost 8 bases, and 20 bases lay in between. The CDR3 DNA reads TGCGCCAGCACCCCGGGAGGGGGGGCGATCGAAAAACTGTTTTTT. Its protein product is CASTPGGGAIEKLFF.

This clone was seen more than once but under ten times. The rearrangement uses TRBV20-1 and TRBJ2-3; D is undetermined. Trimming took 6 bases from V and 9 from J, leaving 13 bases between them. The CDR3 covers 11 residues. Germline CDR1 reads DFQATT; CDR2 reads SNEGSKA (reference sequence). This CDR3 is CSAANDRTQYF. Written as DNA, the CDR3 is TGCAGTGCGGCCAATGATCGAACGCAGTATTTT.

The J gene is TRBJ2-1, the V gene TRBV27; 11 bases fit TRBD2. This CDR3 comprises 18 residues. The germline gives CDR1 MNHEY, CDR2 SMNVEV (reference sequence). V dropped 3 bases and J dropped 0; count of bases not matched to a gene: 7. CDR3: CASSFKTSGRDSYNEQFF. CDR3 sequence (DNA): TGTGCCAGCAGTTTTAAAACTAGCGGGAGAGACTCCTACAATGAGCAGTTCTTC.

In this sample, this clone turned up once. J is TRBJ1-6 and V is TRBV5-6; D not resolved. CDR1 SGHDT and CDR2 YYEEEE come from the germline V gene. Trimming shortened V by 3 bases and J by 4 bases, and 8 bases separated the two germline ends. This CDR3 has 14 amino acids. The DNA for the CDR3 is TGTGCCAGCAGCTCGACGGGGTATAATTCACCCCTCCACTTT. Translation: CASSSTGYNSPLHF. Using reference TRBV5-6 and TRBJ1-6 for the parts outside the CDR3, the full variable domain is DAGVTQSPTHLIKTRGQQVTLRCSPKSGHDTVSWYQQALGQGPQFIFQYYEEEERQRGNFPDRFSGHQFPNYSSELNVNALLLGDSALYLCASSSTGYNSPLHFGNGTRLTVT.

V usage is TRBV7-2 and J usage is TRBJ1-5, with 8 bases matching TRBD1. In germline, CDR1 is SGHTA, CDR2 FQGNSA. The J segment lost 4 bases and the V segment lost 5 bases, leaving 7 bases of the junction unmatched. The CDR3 has 15 amino acids. CDR3 in amino acids: CASSPAGGSNQPQHF. In DNA, the CDR3 is TGTGCCAGCAGCCCCGCAGGGGGCTCAAATCAGCCCCAGCATTTT. Variable domain in full (rest from reference TRBV7-2 and TRBJ1-5): GAGVSQSPSNKVTEKGKDVELRCDPISGHTALYWYRQSLGQGLEFLIYFQGNSAPDKSGLPSDRFSAERTGGSVSTLTIQRTQQEDSAVYLCASSPAGGSNQPQHFGDGTRLSIL.

The chain recombines TRBV5-8 with TRBJ2-3, with D perhaps TRBD2 (6 bases). The CDR3 is 14 amino acids. V was shortened by 2 bases and J by 4 bases, with 11 bases between the two germline ends. CDR1 SGHTS and CDR2 YDEGEE come from the germline V gene. The CDR3 sequence is CASSFSGGADTQYF. The CDR3 DNA sequence: TGTGCCAGCAGCTTTAGCGGAGGGGCAGATACGCAGTATTTT.

The DNA of the CDR3 is TGTGCCAGCAGCCATAGAGCGACTAGCGGGAGGAGAGCGATGGGGAAATACAATGAGCAGTTCTTC. Translation gives CASSHRATSGRRAMGKYNEQFF. The chain employs TRBV3-1 (or the pseudogene TRBV3-2) and TRBJ2-1; 13 positions match TRBD2. V shed 3 bases and J 4 bases; nucleotides not matched to a gene: 21. The CDR3 is 22 amino acids. Germline-derived CDR1 and CDR2 are LGHDT and YNNKEL (reference sequence).

V gene TRBV11-2 combines with J gene TRBJ1-2, with D tentatively TRBD1 (5 bases). Trimming left V 5 bases short and J 5 bases short, with 27 bases between. The length of the CDR3 is 18 residues. The germline gives CDR1 SGHAT, CDR2 FQNNGV. The CDR3 DNA sequence: TGTGCCAGCAGCCCCAGGGAAACAGGCCGATTGGGTGGTTATGGCTACACCTTC. Its translation: CASSPRETGRLGGYGYTF. Full variable domain (outside the CDR3, taken from reference TRBV11-2 and TRBJ1-2): EAGVAQSPRYKIIEKRQSVAFWCNPISGHATLYWYQQILGQGPKLLIQFQNNGVVDDSQLPKDRFSAERLKGVDSTLKIQPAKLEDSAVYLCASSPRETGRLGGYGYTFGSGTRLTVV.

This chain links TRBV19 with TRBJ1-3; TRBD1 matches at 8 bases. The CDR3 covers 18 residues. Germline CDR1 reads LNHDA; CDR2 reads SQIVND (reference sequence). The trim removed 2 bases at V and 0 bases at J, leaving 9 bases unmatched. The CDR3 sequence is CASSITLGQEDSGNTIYF. The CDR3 DNA reads TGTGCCAGTAGTATAACCCTGGGACAGGAAGACTCTGGAAACACCATATATTTT.

This clone occurred once. The gene calls are TRBV10-1 and TRBJ2-1, with TRBD2 as a possible D gene (6 bases). Germline lookup yields CDR1 WNHNN and CDR2 SYGVQD (reference sequence). Trimming removed 0 bases from V and 2 bases from J, with 8 bases in between. The CDR3 consists of 15 residues. DNA for the CDR3: TGCGCCAGCAGTGAGTCGGGGGGTCCCTACAATGAGCAGTTCTTC. It translates to CASSESGGPYNEQFF.

The chain combines TRBV10-3 with TRBJ1-1; the D gene is possibly TRBD1 (6 bases). This CDR3 spans 13 amino acids. Germline CDR1 ENHRY, CDR2 SYGVKD. Deletions cut 4 bases from V and 1 base from J, with 7 bases between. Written as DNA, the CDR3 is TGTGCCATCAGTGGGACAGCGAACACTGAAGCTTTCTTT. It yields the protein CAISGTANTEAFF.

The rearrangement joins TRBV10-3 to TRBJ1-1; the D is unclear. V lost 3 bases and J lost 1, with 6 bases in between. The germline gives CDR1 ENHRY, CDR2 SYGVKD. The CDR3 consists of 13 residues. The CDR3 bases are TGTGCCATCAGTGACACGAGGAACACTGAAGCTTTCTTT. Residues: CAISDTRNTEAFF.

The rearrangement links TRBV6-1 to TRBJ1-2; 8 bases are a match to TRBD1. V was clipped by 0 bases and J by 5 bases; unmatched bases: 2. The CDR3 runs to 14 residues. CDR1 is MNHNS, CDR2 SASEGT, per germline. CDR3 in amino acids: CASSEAQGAYGYTF. The CDR3 bases are TGTGCCAGCAGTGAAGCGCAGGGGGCGTATGGCTACACCTTC.

This clone has a single count. The CDR3 here is CASSETGVHTEAFF. CDR3 nucleotide sequence: TGTGCCAGTAGTGAGACAGGGGTCCACACTGAAGCTTTCTTT. V usage is TRBV19 and J usage is TRBJ1-1, with TRBD1 matching over 8 bases. Germline CDR1 reads LNHDA; CDR2 reads SQIVND (reference sequence). Losses at the gene ends were 5 bases for V and 3 bases for J; bases not matched to a gene: 5. This CDR3 contains 14 residues.